The present T cell receptor (beta chain) was sequenced within a study of type 1 regulatory T cells. Study summary: T-allo10 is an in vitro-generated, Tr1-enriched CD4 T cell product specific for alloantigen.

TCRdb passed the reads through MiXCR, listing each CDR3 protein once. The table includes more than 50,000 distinct CDR3 sequences, approximately 67% detected once. Study observations and caveats: Compared with non-Tr1 cells, Tr1 cells showed a narrower TCR repertoire.

As to this clonotype: Antigen specificity is unknown.

The source of this sequence is a human donor in good health. Sequencing was done on a sample of cultured non-Tr1 T cells, either the whole culture or a sorted T cell fraction (not recorded which).

The CDR3 DNA sequence: TGTGCCAGCAGCTTAGCGGGAGGGCCCCCAGATACGCAGTATTTT. Amino acid sequence: CASSLAGGPPDTQYF. The rearrangement joins TRBV7-3 to TRBJ2-3; 9 bases are shared with TRBD2. The CDR3 spans 15 residues. With V trimmed by 2 bases and J by 4 bases, 4 bases remained unmatched. Germline CDR1 is SGHTA and CDR2 is FQGTGA.